This section outlines one T cell receptor beta chain sequence together with its context. Antigen specificity is unknown. The sample originates from a study of cytomegalovirus exposure and HLA in healthy donors. As for the study in general: Early released data comprised 80 million to 90 million unique TCRs from HLA-typed donors.

After removal of 6 bases from V and 1 base from J, the junction contained 3 bases not matched to a gene. The CDR3 runs 14 residues. CDR1 is SGHRS and CDR2 is YFSETQ in the germline V gene. Study-level points and caveats: A cluster of highly shared sequence variants was likely a sequencing artifact.

13 Jbeta primers and 60 Vbeta primers were used for the PCR. Only in-frame clones appear in the TCRdb table, and some are missing; sequencing was by immunoSEQ multiplex PCR. This table lists 180,000 or so clones. This chain links TRBV5-1 with TRBJ2-2, with 7 bases identical to TRBD2. Sample: PBMCs. The source is a woman between 18 and 30 years old in good health and CMV-seropositive. The CDR3 DNA sequence: TGCGCCAGCACCGGACTAGAGAACACCGGGGAGCTGTTTTTT. Amino acid sequence: CASTGLENTGELFF. Full variable domain (missing parts from reference TRBV5-1 and TRBJ2-2): KAGVTQTPRYLIKTRGQQVTLSCSPISGHRSVSWYQQTPGQGLQFLFEYFSETQRNKGNFPGRFSGRQFSNSRSEMNVSTLELGDSALYLCASTGLENTGELFFGEGSRLTVL.